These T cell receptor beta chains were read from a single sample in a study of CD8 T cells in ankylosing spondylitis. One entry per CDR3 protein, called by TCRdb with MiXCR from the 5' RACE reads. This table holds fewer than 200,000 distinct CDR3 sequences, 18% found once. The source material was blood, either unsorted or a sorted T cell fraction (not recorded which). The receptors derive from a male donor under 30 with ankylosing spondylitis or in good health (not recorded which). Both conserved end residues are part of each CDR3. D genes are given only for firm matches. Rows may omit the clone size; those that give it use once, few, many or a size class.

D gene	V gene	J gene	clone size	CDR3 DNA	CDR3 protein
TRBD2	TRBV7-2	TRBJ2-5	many	TGTGCCAGCAGCTTAGGGGAGGGCTGGGAGACCCAGTACTTC	CASSLGEGWETQYF
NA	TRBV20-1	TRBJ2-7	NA	TGCAGTGCTAGAGTGTGGGGACTGACAAAAGGTGGCGAGCAGTACTTC	CSARVWGLTKGGEQYF
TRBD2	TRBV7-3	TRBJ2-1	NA	TGTGCCAGCAGGACTAGCGGGGTTAACAATGAGCAGTTCTTC	CASRTSGVNNEQFF
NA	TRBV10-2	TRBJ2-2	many	TGCGCCAGCAGACCCAATAACGCGAACACCGGGGAGCTGTTTTTT	CASRPNNANTGELFF
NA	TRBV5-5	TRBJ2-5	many	TGTGCCAGCAGCCCGGTCGGCCAAGAGACCCAGTACTTC	CASSPVGQETQYF
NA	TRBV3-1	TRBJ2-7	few	TGTGCCAGCAGCCAACTTCTCGAGCAGTACTTC	CASSQLLEQYF
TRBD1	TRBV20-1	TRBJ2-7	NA	TGCAGTGCTAGAGATGAACAGGGGGGCTACGAGCAGTACTTC	CSARDEQGGYEQYF
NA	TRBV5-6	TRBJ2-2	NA	TGTGCCAGCGGACTACAGAGGAACACCGGGGAGCTGTTTTTT	CASGLQRNTGELFF
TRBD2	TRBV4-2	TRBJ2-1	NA	TGTTCCAGCAGCCAAGATGTGGGAGGGGTGCGGGAGCAGTTCTTC	CSSSQDVGGVREQFF
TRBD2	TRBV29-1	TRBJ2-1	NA	TGCAGCGTGATGGGACTAGCGGGAGGCGAGCAGTTCTTC	CSVMGLAGGEQFF
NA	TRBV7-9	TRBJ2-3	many	TGTGCCAGCAGCTTAGAGGGTCAGTTCACAGATACGCAGTATTTT	CASSLEGQFTDTQYF
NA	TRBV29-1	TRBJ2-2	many	TGCAGCGTTGGAGGGGAGCCCGGGGAGCTGTTTTTT	CSVGGEPGELFF
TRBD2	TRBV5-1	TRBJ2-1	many	TGCGCCAGCAGCCTGTCCAGTGCGGGAGCCATCCGCGATGAGCAGTTCTTC	CASSLSSAGAIRDEQFF
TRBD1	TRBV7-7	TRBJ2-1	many	TGTGCCAGCAGTAATGACAGGGCTGATGAGCAGTTCTTC	CASSNDRADEQFF
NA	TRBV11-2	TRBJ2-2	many	TGTGCCAGCAGCTTTGACTCAGGGTCCGGGGAGCTGTTTTTT	CASSFDSGSGELFF
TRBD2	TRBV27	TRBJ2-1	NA	TGTGCCAGCAGTCCCGGGACTAGCGGGAGCTATGAGCAGTTCTTC	CASSPGTSGSYEQFF
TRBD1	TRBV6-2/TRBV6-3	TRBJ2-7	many	TGTGCCAGCAGCCGACAGGGCTACGAGCAGTACTTC	CASSRQGYEQYF
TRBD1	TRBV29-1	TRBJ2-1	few	TGCAGCGTTGAGGGACAGGTGGGGTCCTACAATGAGCAGTTCTTC	CSVEGQVGSYNEQFF
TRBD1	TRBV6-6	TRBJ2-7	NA	TGTGCCAGCAGTTACTCGACGGGGACAGGGGGCGACGAGCAGTACTTC	CASSYSTGTGGDEQYF
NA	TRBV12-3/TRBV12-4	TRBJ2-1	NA	TGTGCCAGCGGAGACCATCAGGTGGGGGGAGGCCACTACAATGAGCAGTTCTTC	CASGDHQVGGGHYNEQFF
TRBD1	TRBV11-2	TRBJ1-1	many	TGTGCCAGCAGCTTAGAGGGGACAGGTGAAGCTTTCTTT	CASSLEGTGEAFF
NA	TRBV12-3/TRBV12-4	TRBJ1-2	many	TGTGCCAGCAGTTCTCACCGGGGCTCGAACGGGGGCTACACCTTC	CASSSHRGSNGGYTF
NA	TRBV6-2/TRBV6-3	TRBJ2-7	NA	TGTGCCAGCAGTTACGGGCTAGGCTACGAGCAGTACTTC	CASSYGLGYEQYF
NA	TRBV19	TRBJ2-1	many	TGTGCCAGTAGTACGAGCCTTCGACAGAATGGAGGAGGTGAGCAGTTCTTC	CASSTSLRQNGGGEQFF
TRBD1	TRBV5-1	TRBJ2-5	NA	TGCGCCAGCAGCTTCACAGGGGCCGAAGAGACCCAGTACTTC	CASSFTGAEETQYF
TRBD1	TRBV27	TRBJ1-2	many	TGTGCCAGCAGTTTCGGGACAGGGGGTGATGGCTACACCTTC	CASSFGTGGDGYTF
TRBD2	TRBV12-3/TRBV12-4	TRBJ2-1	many	TGTGCCAGCAGTTTAGGTCGGGAGGGCTATGAGCAGTTCTTC	CASSLGREGYEQFF
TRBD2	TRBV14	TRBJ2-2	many	TGTGCCAGCAGGACTAGCAGTAACACCGGGGAGCTGTTTTTT	CASRTSSNTGELFF
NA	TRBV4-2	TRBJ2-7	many	TGTGCCAGCAGCCAAGAAGATACGAGGGGGGGCCCCTACGAGCAGTACTTC	CASSQEDTRGGPYEQYF
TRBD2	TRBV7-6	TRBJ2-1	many	TGTGCCAGCAGCTTAGCAACTAGCGAGTCAAATGAGCAGTTCTTC	CASSLATSESNEQFF
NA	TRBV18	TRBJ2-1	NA	TGTGCCAGCTCACCCGTCCTGGGGAGCGTGAGCTCCTACAATGAGCAGTTCTTC	CASSPVLGSVSSYNEQFF
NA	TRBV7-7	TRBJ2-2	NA	TGTGCCAGCAGCTTAGCGGCACCCGGGGAGCTGTTTTTT	CASSLAAPGELFF
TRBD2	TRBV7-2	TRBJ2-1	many	TGTGCCAGCAGCTTTAGTCCGGGACTAGCGGGATCATACAATGAGCAGTTCTTC	CASSFSPGLAGSYNEQFF
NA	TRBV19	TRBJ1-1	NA	TGTGCCAGTAGTATGTCGTGGGGCACTGAAGCTTTCTTT	CASSMSWGTEAFF
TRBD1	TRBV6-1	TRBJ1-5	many	TGTGCCAGCAGTGATCGACAGGGGGCGTTTCAGCCCCAGCATTTT	CASSDRQGAFQPQHF
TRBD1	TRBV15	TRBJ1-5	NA	TGTGCCACCAGCCGGACAGGGCTCAATCAGCCCCAGCATTTT	CATSRTGLNQPQHF
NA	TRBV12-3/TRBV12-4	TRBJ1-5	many	TGTGCCAGCAGGCCCCGGATATGGGGAACCAATCAGCCCCAGCATTTT	CASRPRIWGTNQPQHF
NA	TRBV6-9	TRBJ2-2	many	TGTGCCCACCGATACTTATCGGGGATGGCCGGGGAGCTGTTTTTT	CAHRYLSGMAGELFF
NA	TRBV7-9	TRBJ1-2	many	TGTGCCAGCAGCTTAGAGAATCCCTATGGCTACACCTTC	CASSLENPYGYTF
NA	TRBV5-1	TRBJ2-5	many	TGCGCCAGCAGGGCCCTTACCGATCGTCAGGAGACCCAGTACTTC	CASRALTDRQETQYF
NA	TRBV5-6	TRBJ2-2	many	TGTGCCAGCAGCTTGGGAACTAAGGACACCGGGGAGCTGTTTTTT	CASSLGTKDTGELFF
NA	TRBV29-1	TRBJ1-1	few	TGCAGCGTTGAAGAGGGACTGGCTGAAGCTTTCTTT	CSVEEGLAEAFF
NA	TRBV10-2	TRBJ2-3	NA	TGCGCCAGTAGAGACAGTCACACAGATACGCAGTATTTT	CASRDSHTDTQYF
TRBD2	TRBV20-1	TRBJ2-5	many	TGCAGTGCTAGAGCTCTAGCGGGGGCAAACCAAGAGACCCAGTACTTC	CSARALAGANQETQYF
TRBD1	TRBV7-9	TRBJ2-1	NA	TGTGCCAGCAGCCCGACAGGGTTCCATGAGCAGTTCTTC	CASSPTGFHEQFF
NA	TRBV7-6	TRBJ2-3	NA	TGTGCCAGCAGCTTAACTGTACGTGGGATTCAGGCAGATACGCAGTATTTT	CASSLTVRGIQADTQYF
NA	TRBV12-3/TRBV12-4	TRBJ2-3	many	TGTGCCAGCAGTTTGATTCCCACAGATACGCAGTATTTT	CASSLIPTDTQYF
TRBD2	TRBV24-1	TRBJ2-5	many	TGTGCCACCAGTGATTTTCGGGGGGGAGAGACCCAGTACTTC	CATSDFRGGETQYF
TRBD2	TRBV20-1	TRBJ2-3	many	TGCAGTGCTCCGGGACTAGCGGGACTAGATACGCAGTATTTT	CSAPGLAGLDTQYF
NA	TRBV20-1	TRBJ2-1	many	TGCAGTGCCCTACCGGGACTCGTCCCTGAGCAGTTCTTC	CSALPGLVPEQFF
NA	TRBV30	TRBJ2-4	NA	TGTGCCTGGAGTTCGGGGAGGGCCAAAAACATTCAGTACTTC	CAWSSGRAKNIQYF
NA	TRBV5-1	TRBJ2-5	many	TGCGCCAGCAGCTTCGGCTGGATTACACAAGAGACCCAGTACTTC	CASSFGWITQETQYF
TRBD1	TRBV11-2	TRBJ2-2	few	TGTGCCAGCAGCTTAGAGGGCCCCGGGACAGGGAGCACCGGGGAGCTGTTTTTT	CASSLEGPGTGSTGELFF
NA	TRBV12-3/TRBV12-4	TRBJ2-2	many	TGTGCCAGCATATGGGGCAGGCGGGGCACCGGGGAGCTGTTTTTT	CASIWGRRGTGELFF
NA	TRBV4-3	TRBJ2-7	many	TGCGCCAGCAGCCAGACCCAGGGCAGCTACGAGCAGTACTTC	CASSQTQGSYEQYF
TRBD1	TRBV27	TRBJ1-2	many	TGTGCCAGTAAACCCTCAGGGGGGGTCCATGGCTACACCTTC	CASKPSGGVHGYTF